These 20 T cell receptor beta chains originate from one sample sequenced in a study of blood T cell repertoires in COVID-19. TCRdb's copy holds only in-frame clones and misses some; the assay was immunoSEQ multiplex PCR. In the table there are roughly 80,000 clones, roughly 90% of which are singletons. The sample consisted of peripheral blood. Every receptor here comes from a woman of 80 years or more with active or convalescent COVID-19.

CDR3 in amino acids: CASSELGGGGTEAFF. As DNA, the CDR3 is TGTGCCAGCAGTGAACTCGGGGGAGGGGGCACTGAAGCTTTCTTT. The rearrangement links TRBV6-1 to TRBJ1-1; the D gene is possibly TRBD1 (6 bases). The length of the CDR3 is 15 residues. Germline values: CDR1 MNHNS, CDR2 SASEGT. With 2 bases removed from V and 4 bases from J, the gap between germline ends came to 14 bases.

The chain recombines TRBV6-2 or TRBV6-3 with TRBJ1-2; perhaps TRBD1 as D (5 bases). The V end lost 7 bases, the J end lost 4 bases, and 25 bases lay between the germline ends. In germline, CDR1 is MNHEY, CDR2 SVGEGT. The CDR3 totals 17 residues. CDR3 loop: CASIPRPLRLGVYGYTF. In nucleotides, the CDR3 is TGTGCCAGCATCCCAAGGCCCCTCCGTTTAGGGGTCTATGGCTACACCTTC.

The table lists this clone with a count of one. The V call is TRBV3-1 (or the pseudogene TRBV3-2), the J call TRBJ2-1; the D gene is possibly TRBD1 (5 bases). The CDR3 covers 18 residues. V was cut by 3 bases and J by 0 bases, with 18 bases left in between. Per the germline V gene, CDR1 is LGHDT and CDR2 is YNNKEL (reference sequence). CDR3 loop: CASSHPPGARDSYNEQFF. The CDR3 nucleotides read TGTGCCAGCAGCCACCCTCCTGGAGCCAGGGACTCCTACAATGAGCAGTTCTTC.

This clone was counted a few times. This rearrangement joins TRBV7-9 to TRBJ1-1; D is possibly TRBD1 (5 bases). From germline, CDR1 is SEHNR and CDR2 FQNEAQ (reference sequence). This CDR3 is 15 amino acids long. Trimming took 0 bases from V and 6 from J, leaving 14 bases between them. The CDR3 sequence is CASSLAPGGRAEAFF. CDR3 bases: TGTGCCAGCAGCTTAGCGCCGGGGGGTAGGGCTGAAGCTTTCTTT.

V usage is TRBV19 and J usage is TRBJ2-7, with TRBD1 matching over 8 bases. From germline, CDR1 is LNHDA and CDR2 SQIVND (reference sequence). CDR3 size: 15 residues. J lost 5 bases, V lost 2 bases, and 8 bases had no gene match. In DNA, the CDR3 is TGTGCCAGTAGTATAAATCGACAGGGGATCCACGAGCAGTACTTC. Translating gives CASSINRQGIHEQYF.

This rearrangement joins TRBV28 to TRBJ1-2, with 12 nucleotides matching TRBD1. V gave up 3 bases and J gave up 3 bases; unmatched junction bases: 2. The CDR3 consists of 15 residues. CDR1 MDHEN and CDR2 SYDVKM come from the germline V gene. The CDR3 here is CASSFGTGGHYGYTF. The CDR3 DNA reads as TGTGCCAGCAGTTTCGGGACAGGGGGCCACTATGGCTACACCTTC.

The chain uses TRBV24-1 and TRBJ1-2; 8 bases are a match to TRBD1. This CDR3 has 16 amino acids. The germline V gene encodes CDR1 KGHDR and CDR2 SFDVKD. J gave up 8 bases and V 0 bases, and 10 bases lay outside the gene matches. The CDR3 here is CATSDLHRPGGQGYTF. The CDR3 nucleotides read TGTGCCACCAGTGATTTGCATAGGCCAGGGGGCCAAGGCTACACCTTC.

This CDR3 reads CASSLTGQGFVGANVLTF. CDR3 coding DNA: TGTGCCAGCAGTTTAACGGGACAGGGTTTTGTCGGGGCCAACGTCCTGACTTTC. The chain carries TRBV28 and TRBJ2-6; the match to TRBD1 covers 9 bases. The CDR3 is 18 amino acids. Germline CDR1 reads MDHEN; CDR2 reads SYDVKM. V lost 2 bases, J lost 4 bases, and 9 bases stayed unmatched. The full variable domain, its missing parts supplied by reference TRBV28 and TRBJ2-6, is DVKVTQSSRYLVKRTGEKVFLECVQDMDHENMFWYRQDPGLGLRLIYFSYDVKMKEKGDIPEGYSVSREKKERFSLILESASTNQTSMYLCASSLTGQGFVGANVLTFGAGSRLTVL.

This clone has only one observation. V gene TRBV4-3 combines with J gene TRBJ2-3, with D maybe TRBD2 (5 bases). CDR3 length: 17 amino acids. CDR1 and CDR2 from the germline V gene are LGHNA and YSLEER. V lost 0 bases, J lost 2 bases, and 15 bases lay in between. The CDR3 here is CASSQDRGSEFTDTQYF. The CDR3 region has the DNA TGCGCCAGCAGCCAAGATCGAGGTAGCGAGTTCACAGATACGCAGTATTTT.

This clone is a singleton in its sample. The rearrangement uses TRBV15 and TRBJ1-4; a possible D gene is TRBD1 (5 bases). From germline, CDR1 is LNHNV and CDR2 YYDKDF (reference sequence). The CDR3 length is 17 residues. Deletions cut 0 bases from V and 0 bases from J, with 11 bases between. The CDR3 spells CATSREGGGATNEKLFF. DNA of the CDR3: TGTGCCACCAGCAGAGAGGGGGGAGGCGCAACTAATGAAAAACTGTTTTTT.

The chain employs TRBV19 and TRBJ1-2; 8 bases fit TRBD1. The CDR3 runs 13 residues. CDR1 is LNHDA and CDR2 is SQIVND in the germline V gene (reference sequence). V shed 3 bases, J shed 7 bases, and the junction held 4 bases outside the gene matches. CDR3 region: CASSIDRGGGYTF. Here the CDR3 DNA reads TGTGCCAGTAGTATCGACAGGGGAGGTGGCTACACCTTC.

The chain joins TRBV2 to TRBJ2-2, with 8 bases matching TRBD2. The junction had 1 base not matched to a gene; V was cut back by 7 bases and J by 3 bases. CDR1 SNHLY and CDR2 FYNNEI come from the germline V gene. The CDR3 has 13 amino acids. This CDR3 is CASKLADTGELFF. CDR3 in DNA: TGTGCCAGCAAACTAGCGGACACCGGGGAGCTGTTTTTT.

There are a few counts of this clone. The CDR3 sequence: CASSDQYTGELFF. CDR3 in DNA: TGTGCCAGCAGTGACCAGTACACCGGGGAGCTGTTTTTT. The chain has TRBV6-1 and TRBJ2-2; D ambiguous. Germline lookup yields CDR1 MNHNS and CDR2 SASEGT. With 3 bases removed from V and 3 bases from J, the gap between germline ends came to 5 bases. The CDR3 is made up of 13 amino acids.

The V and J genes are TRBV19 and TRBJ2-3; 11 nucleotides line up with TRBD2. This CDR3 has 16 amino acids. Germline values: CDR1 LNHDA, CDR2 SQIVND (reference sequence). V was pared by 6 bases and J by 4 bases, with 9 bases of the junction left unmatched. Here the CDR3 reads CASSLSLAGAADTQYF. In nucleotides, the CDR3 is TGTGCCAGTAGCCTTTCACTAGCGGGGGCGGCAGATACGCAGTATTTT.

The chain combines TRBV28 with TRBJ2-1; 11 bases agree with TRBD2. The germline CDR1 and CDR2 sequences are MDHEN and SYDVKM. V was clipped by 5 bases and J by 2 bases; unmatched bases: 14. CDR3 length: 19 amino acids. DNA of the CDR3: TGTGCCAGCAGTCGCGTATTAGGTAGCGGGGGGGCCACCTACAATGAGCAGTTCTTC. Protein: CASSRVLGSGGATYNEQFF.

This chain links TRBV19 with TRBJ2-3; possibly TRBD2 for D (6 bases). CDR1 and CDR2 from the germline V gene are LNHDA and SQIVND (reference sequence). The V and J ends lost 5 bases and 5 bases respectively, with 14 bases between them. The CDR3 extends over 14 amino acids. CDR3 nucleotide sequence: TGTGCCAGTAGTCTCTCACTGGGAGGAGATACGCAGTATTTT. Translated: CASSLSLGGDTQYF.

The chain uses TRBV6-5 and TRBJ2-1, with 9 bases aligning to TRBD1. Germline V gene sequence: CDR1 MNHEY, CDR2 SVGAGI. The length of the CDR3 is 16 residues. The trim removed 4 bases at V and 2 bases at J, leaving 6 bases unmatched. The CDR3 coding sequence is TGTGCCAGCAGTTCCGCCGGGACAGGGACCTACAATGAGCAGTTCTTC. It yields the protein CASSSAGTGTYNEQFF.

The chain employs TRBV5-5 and TRBJ2-7; a possible D gene is TRBD1 (5 bases). CDR1 and CDR2 (germline): SGHKS, YYEKEE (reference sequence). The CDR3 has 15 amino acids. The V gene lost 4 bases and the J gene lost 2 bases, with 16 bases spanning the gap. Here the CDR3 DNA reads TGTGCCAGCAGCCTGGGGCAAGGGGTCGCCTACGAGCAGTACTTC. Translated: CASSLGQGVAYEQYF.

This sequence joins TRBV11-2 and TRBJ1-2; 8 bases agree with TRBD1. The germline CDR1 and CDR2 sequences are SGHAT and FQNNGV. The J segment lost 8 bases and the V segment lost 5 bases, leaving 13 bases of the junction unmatched. The CDR3 has 15 amino acids. The CDR3 here is CASSKDRGTVEGYTF. CDR3 coding DNA: TGTGCCAGCAGCAAAGACAGGGGAACGGTGGAAGGCTACACCTTC.

The chain uses TRBV11-2 and TRBJ1-1, with TRBD1 matching over 8 bases. CDR1 is SGHAT and CDR2 is FQNNGV in the germline V gene. J lost 5 bases, V lost 3 bases, and 2 bases had no gene match. CDR3 length: 13 residues. The CDR3 region has the DNA TGTGCCAGCAGCTTCAGGGGGCGGACTGAAGCTTTCTTT. Translating it yields CASSFRGRTEAFF.